These 24 T cell receptor beta chains originate from one sample sequenced in a study of T cell responses to AZD1222 COVID-19 vaccine. Generated by immunoSEQ multiplex PCR, the TCRdb table keeps only in-frame clones and is missing some. The sample contains more than 85,000 clones, more than 75% of which appear only once. Specimen: peripheral blood, collected on day 0 of AZD1222 vaccination. Every receptor here comes from an adult in good health.

This chain connects TRBV9 to TRBJ1-1, with D possibly matching TRBD1 (5 bases). The V end was cut by 3 bases, the J end by 3 bases, with 12 bases between. The CDR3 sequence is 14 residues long. Germline CDR1 SGDLS, CDR2 YYNGEE. The CDR3 DNA is TGTGCCAGCAGCGCCTCCGGGACTCACACTGAAGCTTTCTTT. It encodes CASSASGTHTEAFF.

The CDR3 DNA sequence: TGCAGTGCTAGTCTAGGACCCTTGAACACTGAAGCTTTCTTT. The encoded protein is CSASLGPLNTEAFF. This chain connects TRBV20-1 to TRBJ1-1; no firm D call. This CDR3 is 14 amino acids long. CDR1 is DFQATT, CDR2 SNEGSKA, per germline (reference sequence). Trimming took 3 bases from V and 0 from J, leaving 11 bases between them.

This chain uses TRBV5-5 with TRBJ1-4; D is unclear. There are 13 residues in the CDR3. CDR1 is SGHKS and CDR2 is YYEKEE in the germline V gene (reference sequence). V shed 2 bases and J shed 3 bases, with 5 bases lying between them. CDR3 DNA: TGTGCCAGCAGCTTTCCGTCTAATGAAAAACTGTTTTTT. Protein sequence: CASSFPSNEKLFF. Variable domain in full (rest from reference TRBV5-5 and TRBJ1-4): DAGVTQSPTHLIKTRGQQVTLRCSPISGHKSVSWYQQVLGQGPQFIFQYYEKEERGRGNFPDRFSARQFPNYSSELNVNALLLGDSALYLCASSFPSNEKLFFGSGTQLSVL.

This clone was found a few times. The chain recombines TRBV20-1 with TRBJ1-6, with D possibly being TRBD1 (5 bases). The germline V gene has CDR1 DFQATT and CDR2 SNEGSKA (reference sequence). Trimming shortened V by 3 bases and J by 9 bases, and 18 bases separated the two germline ends. The CDR3 has 15 residues. Here the CDR3 reads CSASLRSRGSSPLHF. CDR3 in DNA: TGCAGTGCTAGTCTGAGGTCCCGGGGCAGTTCACCCCTCCACTTT.

This clone came up a few times. The rearrangement links TRBV5-6 to TRBJ1-6, with TRBD1 identical over 10 bases. Germline values: CDR1 SGHDT, CDR2 YYEEEE. Germline trimming cut 4 bases from V and 8 bases from J; bases unmatched to any gene: 9. The CDR3 has 16 amino acids. The CDR3 DNA follows: TGTGCCAGCAGCCTAATCTCCGGGACAGGGGATTCACCCCTCCACTTT. It codes for CASSLISGTGDSPLHF.

This chain connects TRBV12-3 or TRBV12-4 to TRBJ1-2; D is perhaps TRBD1 (6 bases). With 1 base removed from V and 8 bases from J, the gap between germline ends came to 11 bases. The CDR3 is 13 residues long. CDR3 bases: TGTGCCAGCAGTTTAGTGGGGGCCGGAGGCTACACCTTC. Residues: CASSLVGAGGYTF.

The CDR3 region is CASSLGGKPNSPLHF. The CDR3 DNA reads as TGCGCCAGCAGCTTAGGGGGGAAGCCTAATTCACCCCTCCACTTT. The chain employs TRBV5-1 and TRBJ1-6; tentative D call: TRBD1 (6 bases). This CDR3 contains 15 residues. The germline gives CDR1 SGHRS, CDR2 YFSETQ. V was pared by 2 bases and J by 6 bases, with 12 bases between.

This clone was seen more than once but under ten times. The rearrangement joins TRBV7-9 to TRBJ1-1; 12 bases align to TRBD1. Looked up from germline, CDR1 is SEHNR and CDR2 is FQNEAQ (reference sequence). The length of the CDR3 is 17 residues. V trimming: 5 bases; J trimming: 4 bases; junction bases outside the gene matches: 11. DNA of the CDR3: TGTGCCAGCAGCCCCGGGACAGGGGGCGCGTGGGGCACTGAAGCTTTCTTT. Encoded protein: CASSPGTGGAWGTEAFF.

V and J are TRBV3-1 (or the pseudogene TRBV3-2) and TRBJ1-5; D not resolved. Germline lookup yields CDR1 LGHDT and CDR2 YNNKEL (reference sequence). Trimming pared 1 base from V and 4 bases from J, leaving 2 bases between. This CDR3 has 12 amino acids. This CDR3 is CASSQGNQPQHF. For the CDR3, the DNA is TGTGCCAGCAGCCAAGGTAATCAGCCCCAGCATTTT.

This clone has more than one count but fewer than ten. This chain uses TRBV11-3 with TRBJ2-7; 8 bases are shared with TRBD1. The germline CDR1 and CDR2 sequences are SGHNT and YENEEA. This CDR3 is 14 amino acids long. The V gene end was trimmed by 5 bases and the J gene end by 6 bases; junction bases not matched to a gene: 9. The CDR3 is CASSPTTTGGEQYF. The CDR3 region has the DNA TGTGCCAGCAGCCCAACCACAACAGGGGGCGAGCAGTACTTC.

The chain is built from TRBV6-5 and TRBJ2-7; maybe TRBD2 (6 bases). V was pared by 11 bases and J by 5 bases, with 13 bases between. Germline lookup yields CDR1 MNHEY and CDR2 SVGAGI. The CDR3 is 11 amino acids. The CDR3 reads CAHGGYHEQYF. The CDR3 coding sequence is TGTGCCCACGGAGGGTACCACGAGCAGTACTTC.

The chain combines TRBV11-2 with TRBJ2-7; D is uncertain. With 0 bases removed from V and 6 bases from J, the gap between germline ends came to 9 bases. Germline V gene sequence: CDR1 SGHAT, CDR2 FQNNGV. The CDR3 length is 13 residues. The CDR3 spells CASSLDTSSEQYF. In nucleotides, the CDR3 is TGTGCCAGCAGCTTAGATACAAGCTCCGAGCAGTACTTC.

This chain joins TRBV2 and TRBJ2-1, with a weak D call TRBD1 (5 bases). The CDR3 loop spans 14 amino acids. Trimming cost V 1 base and J 9 bases, with 13 bases left between them. Germline V gene data show CDR1 as SNHLY and CDR2 as FYNNEI. CDR3 protein: CASSEGRQRGEQFF. The CDR3 DNA reads TGTGCCAGCAGTGAAGGGAGACAGCGAGGTGAGCAGTTCTTC.

The V and J genes are TRBV7-9 and TRBJ2-5, with D unclear. This CDR3 region has 11 residues. The ends were cut back, 4 bases at V and 9 bases at J, with 9 bases in the middle. In germline, CDR1 is SEHNR, CDR2 FQNEAQ (reference sequence). The CDR3 nucleotides are TGTGCCAGCAGCTCGTCCGTTCCCCAGTACTTC. Its protein is CASSSSVPQYF.

The chain joins TRBV13 to TRBJ2-1, with a possible D match to TRBD1 (5 bases). The V and J ends lost 6 bases and 3 bases respectively, with 15 bases between them. The V gene's germline CDR1 is PRHDT and CDR2 FYEKMQ (reference sequence). The CDR3 length is 15 residues. Written as DNA, the CDR3 is TGTGCCAGCAGAGGGGTAGGGAAGGACTACAATGAGCAGTTCTTC. As protein: CASRGVGKDYNEQFF.

The chain carries TRBV6-2 or TRBV6-3 and TRBJ2-3, with D unclear. The CDR3 has 13 residues. The germline gives CDR1 MNHEY, CDR2 SVGEGT. The germline V and J ends were trimmed by 5 bases and 2 bases, with 8 bases remaining between them. In DNA form, the CDR3 reads TGTGCCAGCAGTCCGGGTTACACAGATACGCAGTATTTT. Translating gives CASSPGYTDTQYF.

The chain is built from TRBV5-1 and TRBJ1-1; a weak D match, TRBD1 (6 bases). Between the trimmed V and J ends, which lost 2 bases and 6 bases, there was a span of 14 bases. The CDR3 is made up of 14 amino acids. Germline-derived CDR1 and CDR2 are SGHRS and YFSETQ. CDR3 DNA sequence: TGCGCCAGCAGCTTCGGAACAGGGTCGGCTGAAGCTTTCTTT. It specifies CASSFGTGSAEAFF.

The rearrangement links TRBV27 to TRBJ2-5; 10 bases fit TRBD2. Germline-derived CDR1 and CDR2 are MNHEY and SMNVEV (reference sequence). Germline trimming cut 6 bases from V and 6 bases from J; bases unmatched to any gene: 4. This CDR3 is built from 13 residues. CDR3 DNA sequence: TGTGCCAGCAGCAGTAGCGGGGGGAAGACCCAGTACTTC. Its translation: CASSSSGGKTQYF.

The table lists this clone with many counts. V and J are TRBV11-2 and TRBJ1-3; D call uncertain. This CDR3 is built from 13 residues. V lost 2 bases, J lost 4 bases, and 6 bases lay in between. The germline V gene encodes CDR1 SGHAT and CDR2 FQNNGV. The CDR3 region is CASSLFSGNTIYF. CDR3 coding DNA: TGTGCCAGCAGCTTATTTTCCGGAAACACCATATATTTT.

This clone has only one observation. The chain employs TRBV11-2 and TRBJ2-5, with a tentative D call TRBD1 (7 bases). The CDR3 length is 14 residues. The germline V gene has CDR1 SGHAT and CDR2 FQNNGV. V dropped 1 base and J dropped 5 bases, with 11 bases sitting between them. The CDR3 sequence: CASSLGAGGETQYF. CDR3 coding DNA: TGTGCCAGCAGCTTAGGGGCAGGGGGGGAGACCCAGTACTTC.

This chain joins TRBV7-2 and TRBJ1-6, with TRBD1 identical over 9 bases. CDR3 size: 15 residues. Germline assignment: CDR1 SGHTA and CDR2 FQGNSA. The ends lost 5 bases at V and 8 bases at J; junction bases unmatched: 7. The CDR3 here is CASSVRQGGHSPLHF. The CDR3 bases are TGTGCCAGCAGCGTACGACAGGGGGGCCATTCACCCCTCCACTTT.

V is TRBV7-2 and J is TRBJ2-3, with D perhaps matching TRBD2 (6 bases). V was trimmed by 5 bases and J by 4 bases, leaving 10 bases between them. Germline CDR1 reads SGHTA; CDR2 reads FQGNSA. The length of the CDR3 is 13 residues. CDR3 in DNA: TGTGCCAGCAGCCCCAGGAGGGCAGATACGCAGTATTTT. Its protein is CASSPRRADTQYF.

This clone was counted between two and nine times. This rearrangement joins TRBV30 to TRBJ1-5, with D perhaps matching TRBD1 (6 bases). With 1 base removed from V and 2 bases from J, the gap between germline ends came to 9 bases. Per germline, CDR1 GTSNPN and CDR2 SVGIG (reference sequence). This CDR3 contains 14 residues. The CDR3, as DNA: TGTGCCTGGAGTGAGGGACACGGCAATCAGCCCCAGCATTTT. Its protein is CAWSEGHGNQPQHF.

This chain links TRBV4-1 with TRBJ2-1, with D perhaps matching TRBD2 (5 bases). Germline lookup yields CDR1 MGHRA and CDR2 YSYEKL. Deletions cut 4 bases from V and 3 bases from J, with 7 bases between. The CDR3 sequence is 13 residues long. CDR3 protein: CASSLDFYNEQFF. CDR3 DNA: TGCGCCAGCAGCCTGGACTTCTACAATGAGCAGTTCTTC.